These T cell receptor beta chains were read from a single sample in a study of cytomegalovirus exposure and HLA in healthy donors. Clones were read by immunoSEQ multiplex PCR, and TCRdb kept only the in-frame ones, dropping some. The sample contains 75,000 to 80,000 clones, 60% to 85% of which appear only once. The sample taken for sequencing was PBMCs. These receptors were collected from a middle-aged man in good health and CMV-seronegative. Both conserved end residues are part of each CDR3. D genes are given only for firm matches. Only part of the rows carry a size: once, few, many, or a class if the clone is expanded.

cdr3_nt	cdr3_aa	d_call	v_call	j_call	clone_size
TGTGCCAGCAGTCGGGGACAGGGTTACAATGAGCAGTTCTTC	CASSRGQGYNEQFF	TRBD1	TRBV27	TRBJ2-1	NA
TGTGCCAGCAGCGTAGGGACTAACTACAATGAGCAGTTCTTC	CASSVGTNYNEQFF	NA	TRBV9	TRBJ2-1	NA
TGTGCCAGCAGTGGCGCAGGGGGCTTTTACGAGCAGTACTTC	CASSGAGGFYEQYF	TRBD1	TRBV2	TRBJ2-7	NA
TGTGCCAGCAGGAGAGAGCAGGGTTACGAGCAGTACTTC	CASRREQGYEQYF	NA	TRBV2	TRBJ2-7	NA
TGTGCCAGCAGCTTAGGGGACAGCGATAATTCACCCCTCCACTTT	CASSLGDSDNSPLHF	TRBD1	TRBV7-8	TRBJ1-6	few
TGTGCCAGCAGTTCAACCCTCAGGGGAGCGGGAGAAAAACTGTTTTTT	CASSSTLRGAGEKLFF	NA	TRBV28	TRBJ1-4	NA
TGCGCCACCGTGGAGGGGACTAGCGGGTTAAGGGGGGTAGAGACCCAGTACTTC	CATVEGTSGLRGVETQYF	TRBD2	TRBV10-1	TRBJ2-5	NA
TGTGCCAGCTCGGTACAGGGTTCACCCCTCCACTTT	CASSVQGSPLHF	NA	TRBV18	TRBJ1-6	NA
TGCGCCAGCAGCATCACAGGCGGCACAGATACGCAGTATTTT	CASSITGGTDTQYF	NA	TRBV5-1	TRBJ2-3	NA
TGTGCCAGCAGTGAAGTTGGCACTAGCGGGTCCCTATACAATGAGCAGTTCTTC	CASSEVGTSGSLYNEQFF	TRBD2	TRBV6-1	TRBJ2-1	once
TGTGCCAGCAACGTAAGGCTAGCGGGAACTGAGCAGTTCTTC	CASNVRLAGTEQFF	TRBD2	TRBV2	TRBJ2-1	NA
TGTGCCAGCAGCCAAGATACTAGCACAGATACGCAGTATTTT	CASSQDTSTDTQYF	NA	TRBV4-2	TRBJ2-3	NA
TGTGCCATCAGTGAGTCCCCACTAGCGGGGCTCTACGAGCAGTACTTC	CAISESPLAGLYEQYF	TRBD2	TRBV10-3	TRBJ2-7	NA
TGCGCCAGCAGTGACCTACCAGAGCAGTTCTTC	CASSDLPEQFF	NA	TRBV10-2	TRBJ2-1	NA
TGCGCCAGCAGCTTGGACAGGGAAAATTCACCCCTCCACTTT	CASSLDRENSPLHF	NA	TRBV5-1	TRBJ1-6	NA
TGTGCCAGCAGCCCCGACAGGGACTGGGCTTTCTTT	CASSPDRDWAFF	TRBD1	TRBV7-9	TRBJ1-1	NA
TGTGCCAGTAGTATGAGGGAAGTAACCTACAATGAGCAGTTCTTC	CASSMREVTYNEQFF	NA	TRBV19	TRBJ2-1	NA
TGTGCCAGCTCACCGGAGAGCGAAAAACTGTTTTTT	CASSPESEKLFF	NA	TRBV18	TRBJ1-4	NA
TGTGCCAGCAGTTCCTCCCGTGGCAGGGGTTACCAGGAGACCCAGTACTTC	CASSSSRGRGYQETQYF	NA	TRBV28	TRBJ2-5	NA
TGTGCCAGCAGTGTAGGGCAGGACTACGAGCAGTACTTC	CASSVGQDYEQYF	NA	TRBV2	TRBJ2-7	NA
TGCGCCAGCAGTCGAGAGGGGGCCAGGGCAGGTTTAGAGACCCAGTACTTC	CASSREGARAGLETQYF	TRBD1	TRBV10-2	TRBJ2-5	NA
TGTGCCAGCAGCCCAGAGGGGGGACAGGGAAACATTCAGTACTTC	CASSPEGGQGNIQYF	TRBD1	TRBV7-9	TRBJ2-4	NA
TGTGCCAGTAAATCCGGGACAGGGGGCATAGTCGGTGGCTACACTTTC	CASKSGTGGIVGGYTF	TRBD1	TRBV18	TRBJ1-2	NA
TGCAGTGCTAGAACACAGGATGAGCAGTTCTTC	CSARTQDEQFF	NA	TRBV20-1	TRBJ2-1	NA
TGTGCCAGCTCCGACAGGGTAGGGTGGACTGAAGCTTTCTTT	CASSDRVGWTEAFF	TRBD1	TRBV18	TRBJ1-1	NA
TGCGCCAGCAGCCAAGAGGGGGACACGAACACTGAAGCTTTCTTT	CASSQEGDTNTEAFF	NA	TRBV4-1	TRBJ1-1	NA
TGTGCCAGCAGTGACCCTAGCGGGAGGACCTACAATGAGCAGTTCTTC	CASSDPSGRTYNEQFF	TRBD2	TRBV6-1	TRBJ2-1	NA
TGTGCCAGTACCTCCCCGCAGGCCGCTAACTATGGCTACACCTTC	CASTSPQAANYGYTF	NA	TRBV19	TRBJ1-2	NA
TGTGCCAGCAGATGGGACATGCGTCCAACTAATGAAAAACTGTTTTTT	CASRWDMRPTNEKLFF	NA	TRBV28	TRBJ1-4	NA
TGTGCCTGGAGTGACCCCACCGGGACTACCCTCTCCTACAATGAGCAGTTCTTC	CAWSDPTGTTLSYNEQFF	TRBD2	TRBV30	TRBJ2-1	NA
TGTGCCAGCAGCTTGGCCGGGGCACAGGGGGGGCGAAATTCACCCCTCCACTTT	CASSLAGAQGGRNSPLHF	TRBD1	TRBV5-4	TRBJ1-6	NA
TGTGCCAGCAGGACAGGGGTATGGGGCTATGGCTACACCTTC	CASRTGVWGYGYTF	TRBD1	TRBV2	TRBJ1-2	NA
TGTGCCAGCAGCTTACAGGGTCGAGAAAAACTGTTTTTT	CASSLQGREKLFF	NA	TRBV7-9	TRBJ1-4	NA
TGTGCCAGCAGCGCCTCCCTAGCGGAAATACAAGAGACCCAGTACTTC	CASSASLAEIQETQYF	TRBD2	TRBV9	TRBJ2-5	few
TGTGCCAGCAGACCACAGGAACGCCTCGGTGAAGCTTTCTTT	CASRPQERLGEAFF	NA	TRBV6-5	TRBJ1-1	NA
TGTGCCAGCAGTGAAGACATGAGCGGCTACACCTTC	CASSEDMSGYTF	NA	TRBV6-5	TRBJ1-2	NA
TGTGCCAGCAGCTTAGGCAGGGCCTATGGCTACACCTTC	CASSLGRAYGYTF	NA	TRBV5-6	TRBJ1-2	once
TGTGCCAGCAGTCCCGGTGGTAGCGCCAATGAGCAGTTCTTC	CASSPGGSANEQFF	NA	TRBV28	TRBJ2-1	NA
TGTGCCAGTAGTTGGGACAGCCCCTTAAGCTCCTACAATGAGCAGTTCTTC	CASSWDSPLSSYNEQFF	TRBD1	TRBV19	TRBJ2-1	few
TGTGCCAGCAGATACAGGGGGCGCACCGGTGGGCAGTACTTC	CASRYRGRTGGQYF	TRBD1	TRBV6-1	TRBJ2-7	once
TGTGCCAGCAGCGGGACTAGCGGGAGTTCAGATACGCAGTATTTT	CASSGTSGSSDTQYF	TRBD2	TRBV5-8	TRBJ2-3	NA
TGTGCCAGCTCACCAGGCTTGGGGCGGGATTATGGCTACACCTTC	CASSPGLGRDYGYTF	NA	TRBV18	TRBJ1-2	NA
TGTGCCAGCAGTTCGACACCGTTTGTAGGAGAAAAACTGTTTTTT	CASSSTPFVGEKLFF	NA	TRBV6-5	TRBJ1-4	NA